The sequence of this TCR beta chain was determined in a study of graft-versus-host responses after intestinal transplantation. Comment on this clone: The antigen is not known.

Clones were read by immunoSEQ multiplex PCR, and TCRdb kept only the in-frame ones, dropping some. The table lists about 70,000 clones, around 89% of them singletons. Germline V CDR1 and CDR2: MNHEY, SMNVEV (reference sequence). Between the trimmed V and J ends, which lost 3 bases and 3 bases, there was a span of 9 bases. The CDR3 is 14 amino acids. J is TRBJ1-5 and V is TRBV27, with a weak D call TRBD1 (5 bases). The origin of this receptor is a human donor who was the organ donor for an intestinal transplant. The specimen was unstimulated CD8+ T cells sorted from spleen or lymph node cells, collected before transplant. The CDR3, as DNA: TGTGCCAGCAGTTTGGGGGGGTACAATCAGCCCCAGCATTTT. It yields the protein CASSLGGYNQPQHF.